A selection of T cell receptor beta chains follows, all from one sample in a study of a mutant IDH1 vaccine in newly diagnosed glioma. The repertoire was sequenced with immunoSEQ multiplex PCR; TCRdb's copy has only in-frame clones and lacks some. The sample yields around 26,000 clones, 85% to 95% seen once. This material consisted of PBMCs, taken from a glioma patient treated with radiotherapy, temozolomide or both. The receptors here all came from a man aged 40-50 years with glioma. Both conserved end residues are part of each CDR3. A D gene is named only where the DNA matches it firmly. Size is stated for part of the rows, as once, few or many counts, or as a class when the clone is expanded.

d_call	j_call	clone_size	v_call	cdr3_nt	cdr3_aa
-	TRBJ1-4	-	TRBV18	TGTGCCAGCTCACCTTTTGCAACAACTAATGAAAAACTGTTTTTT	CASSPFATTNEKLFF
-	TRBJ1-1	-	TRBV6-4	TGTGCCAGCAGTGACTCTGAGAACACTGAAGCTTTCTTT	CASSDSENTEAFF
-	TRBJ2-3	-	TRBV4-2	TGTGCCAGCAGCCAAAGACTATTCACAGATACGCAGTATTTT	CASSQRLFTDTQYF
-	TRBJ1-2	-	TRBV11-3	TGTGCCAGCAGCTTGGGCTTACAGGGTGGCTATGGCTACACCTTC	CASSLGLQGGYGYTF
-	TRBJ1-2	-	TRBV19	TGTGCCAGTAGTTCCCTCCAGGGGTTTAACTATGGCTACACCTTC	CASSSLQGFNYGYTF
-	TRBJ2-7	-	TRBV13	TGTGCCAGCAGCTTAGGAATGGGTTATAGGGCCGAGCAGTACTTC	CASSLGMGYRAEQYF
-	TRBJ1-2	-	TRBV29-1	TGCAGCGTCGCTTTGGACCAAAACTATGGCTACACCTTC	CSVALDQNYGYTF
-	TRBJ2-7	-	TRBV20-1	TGCAGTGCCATCGACAGTCCCGAGCAGTACTTC	CSAIDSPEQYF
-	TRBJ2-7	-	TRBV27	TGTGCCAGCAGTTTAGGGTCTAACTCCTACGAGCAGTACTTC	CASSLGSNSYEQYF
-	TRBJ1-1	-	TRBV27	TGTGCCAGCAGTTTTATTCGGGGCAGGGGAATCCCCATGAACACTGAAGCTTTCTTT	CASSFIRGRGIPMNTEAFF
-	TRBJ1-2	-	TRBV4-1	TGCGCCAGCAGCCAAGGTCCAGGAACTTACTATGGCTACACCTTC	CASSQGPGTYYGYTF
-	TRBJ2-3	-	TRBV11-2	TGTGCCAGCAGCTTCCGGCATGGGGATACGCAGTATTTT	CASSFRHGDTQYF
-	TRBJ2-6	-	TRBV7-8	TGTGCCAGCAGCCCCCTTCTCTCGACGGCACGCTCTGGGGCCAACGTCCTGACTTTC	CASSPLLSTARSGANVLTF
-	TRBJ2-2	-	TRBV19	TGTGCCAGTAGTTCGCCCTTAGCTCGGGAGCTGTTTTTT	CASSSPLARELFF
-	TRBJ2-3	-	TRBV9	TGTGCCAGCGAGGGCACAGATACGCAGTATTTT	CASEGTDTQYF
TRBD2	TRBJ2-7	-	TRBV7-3	TGTGCCAGCAGCTTAGGGGCGGGAGGACACTACGAGCAGTACTTC	CASSLGAGGHYEQYF
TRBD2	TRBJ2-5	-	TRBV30	TGTGCCTGGACCCATGGACTAGGAGGTCGGGAGACCCAGTACTTC	CAWTHGLGGRETQYF
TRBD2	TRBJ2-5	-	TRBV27	TGTGCCAGCACCCCAGCGGGGAAAAAAGAGACCCAGTACTTC	CASTPAGKKETQYF
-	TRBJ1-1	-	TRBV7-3	TGTGCCAGCAGCTTCTCCTACGGGACTGAAGCTTTCTTT	CASSFSYGTEAFF
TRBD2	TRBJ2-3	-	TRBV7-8	TGTGCCAGCAGACCCTCCGGGGGGGGTCGGACAGATACGCAGTATTTT	CASRPSGGGRTDTQYF
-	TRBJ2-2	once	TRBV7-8	TGTGCCAGCAGTAAAGATAGGGTGCCGAACACCGGGGAGCTGTTTTTT	CASSKDRVPNTGELFF
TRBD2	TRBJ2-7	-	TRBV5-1	TGCGCCAGCAGCGCGAGCGGGGGTTCCGTTCAACGGTGGGAGCAGTACTTC	CASSASGGSVQRWEQYF
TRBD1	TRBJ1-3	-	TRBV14	TGTGCCAGCAGCCAGTCGACAGGGGGTGCCGGAAACACCATATATTTT	CASSQSTGGAGNTIYF
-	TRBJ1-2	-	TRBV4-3	TGCGCCAGCAGCCAAGATAAAGGGGCTCAGGGATCCTATGGCTACACCTTC	CASSQDKGAQGSYGYTF
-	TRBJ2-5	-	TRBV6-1	TGTGCCAGCAGTGAATGGCAGGGGGGTGGCCAAGAGACCCAGTACTTC	CASSEWQGGGQETQYF
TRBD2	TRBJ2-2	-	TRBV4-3	TGCGCCAGCAGCCAAGGTCCCTCACCAGCGGGGGGCCTCACCGGGGAGCTGTTTTTT	CASSQGPSPAGGLTGELFF
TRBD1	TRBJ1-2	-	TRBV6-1	TGTGCCAGCAGTGAAGATGACCTTAGGCCCGGGACAGGGGGAGGCTACACCTTC	CASSEDDLRPGTGGGYTF
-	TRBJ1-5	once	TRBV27	TGTGCCAGCAGTTTATACGCCAATAGCAATCAGCCCCAGCATTTT	CASSLYANSNQPQHF
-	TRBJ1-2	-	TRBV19	TGTGCCAGTAGTATAACTTCGGGTCCGTTTCAAGCCCATGGCTACACCTTC	CASSITSGPFQAHGYTF
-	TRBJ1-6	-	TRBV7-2	TGTGCCAGCAGCCAGGGTGGGGGGAATAATTCACCCCTCCACTTT	CASSQGGGNNSPLHF
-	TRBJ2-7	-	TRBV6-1	TGTGCCAGCAGTGAATTGGGGGGTGCGAGCTCCTACGAGCAGTACTTC	CASSELGGASSYEQYF
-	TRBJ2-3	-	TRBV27	TGTGCCAGCCGGCCCGGGTTTTCGGGCCCAGATACGCAGTATTTT	CASRPGFSGPDTQYF
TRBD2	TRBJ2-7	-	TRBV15	TGTGCCACCAGCGGACTAGGGCGAGAGCAGTACTTC	CATSGLGREQYF
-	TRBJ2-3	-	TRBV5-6	TGTGCCAGCAGCTTAGGTCGAGGTGGGACGCAGTATTTT	CASSLGRGGTQYF
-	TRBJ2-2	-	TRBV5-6	TGTGCCAGCAGCTTTCAGGGAGCCGGGGAGCTGTTTTTT	CASSFQGAGELFF
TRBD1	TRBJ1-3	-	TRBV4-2	TGTGCCAGCAGCCAGGGACAGGGGGCTGGAAACACCATATATTTT	CASSQGQGAGNTIYF
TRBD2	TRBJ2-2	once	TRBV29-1	TGCAGCGTTTTAGCGGGAGGGTCCACCGGGGAGCTGTTTTTT	CSVLAGGSTGELFF
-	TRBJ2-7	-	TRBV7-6	TGTGCCAGCAGCTTAGGAGGCGGCTCCTACGAGCAGTACTTC	CASSLGGGSYEQYF
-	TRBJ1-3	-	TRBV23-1	TGCGCCAGCAGTCAATCGATTACAATCCCCGCGGAGGGCAGCTCTGGAAACACCATATATTTT	CASSQSITIPAEGSSGNTIYF
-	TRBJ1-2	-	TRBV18	TGTGCCAGCTCACCAAAGCAGGGCTATGGCTACACCTTC	CASSPKQGYGYTF
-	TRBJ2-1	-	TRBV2	TGTGCCAGCAGTAGCTCGTGGGCCAGGGAGAATGAGCAGTTCTTC	CASSSSWARENEQFF
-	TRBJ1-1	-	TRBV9	TGTGCCAGCAGCGTAGCGGTGAACACTGAAGCTTTCTTT	CASSVAVNTEAFF
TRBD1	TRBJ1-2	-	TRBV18	TGTGCCAGCTCACCTACAGGGGATGGCTACACCTTC	CASSPTGDGYTF
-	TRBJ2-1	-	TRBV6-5	TGTGCCAGCAGACGAGGCCGCGTTAATGAGCAGTTCTTC	CASRRGRVNEQFF